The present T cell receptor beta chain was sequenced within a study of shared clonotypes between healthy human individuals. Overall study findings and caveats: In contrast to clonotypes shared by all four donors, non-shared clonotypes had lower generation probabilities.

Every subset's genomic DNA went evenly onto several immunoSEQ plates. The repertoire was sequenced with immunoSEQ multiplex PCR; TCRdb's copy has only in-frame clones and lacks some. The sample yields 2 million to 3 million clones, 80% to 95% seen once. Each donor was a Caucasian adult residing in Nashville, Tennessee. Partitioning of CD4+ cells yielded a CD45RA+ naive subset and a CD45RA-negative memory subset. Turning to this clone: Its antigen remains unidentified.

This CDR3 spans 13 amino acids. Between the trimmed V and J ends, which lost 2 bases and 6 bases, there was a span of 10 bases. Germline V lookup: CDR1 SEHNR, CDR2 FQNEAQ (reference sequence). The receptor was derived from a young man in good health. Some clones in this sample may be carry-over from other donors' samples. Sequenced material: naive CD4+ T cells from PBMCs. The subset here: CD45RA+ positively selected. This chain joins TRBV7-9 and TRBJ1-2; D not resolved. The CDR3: CASSLRGVDGYTF. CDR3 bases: TGTGCCAGCAGCTTACGGGGAGTCGATGGCTACACCTTC.